The entry that follows covers one T cell receptor beta chain sequence. Its antigen is undetermined. The PCR had 60 Vbeta and 13 Jbeta primers. Measured with immunoSEQ multiplex PCR; TCRdb has only the in-frame clones, and not every one. The sample shows about 140,000 clones, under 70% of them seen only once. This sample was taken from a study of cytomegalovirus exposure and HLA in healthy donors. Whole-study results and caveats: Data from an earlier analysis indicated that most TCR beta V segments were productive either about 87% or about 30% of the time.

Trimming took off 7 bases at V and 4 bases at J, with 8 bases between the two ends. There are 12 residues in the CDR3. CDR1 MNHNS and CDR2 SASEGT come from the germline V gene. The chain links TRBV6-1 to TRBJ2-1; D remains ambiguous. The material sequenced was PBMCs. The receptor's source is a woman in her sixties in good health and CMV-seronegative. CDR3 in amino acids: CASTDLYNEQFF. The CDR3 bases are TGTGCCAGCACTGACTTGTACAATGAGCAGTTCTTC.